This T cell receptor (beta chain) was profiled in a study of human T cells and chemical hapten exposure. Each CDR3 protein is one row after TCRdb ran MiXCR on the RACE reads. Of more than 100,000 distinct CDR3 sequences in the sample, roughly an eighth were seen once. The CDR3 extends over 16 amino acids. Trimming took off 2 bases at V and 0 bases at J, with 12 bases between the two ends. Germline V gene sequence: CDR1 MNHNS, CDR2 SASEGT. The time point here: patch test 1, 2 weeks after DPC sensitization. Treatment specified: therapeutic diphenylcyclopropenone sensitization with weekly scalp DPC. Sequenced material: whole blood, taken in connection with sensitization to the hapten diphenylcyclopropenone (DPC). The chain couples TRBV6-1 to TRBJ2-3; tentatively, D is TRBD2 (7 bases). The TCR sequence derives from a man between 18 and 29 years old with alopecia areata. Some clones in this sample may be carry-over from other donors' samples. CDR3: CASSEFAGASTDTQYF. CDR3 bases: TGTGCCAGCAGTGAATTTGCGGGGGCTAGCACAGATACGCAGTATTTT.